This T cell receptor (beta chain) was profiled in a study of beta chain features in type 1 diabetes. This clone was counted between two and nine times. Its antigen is not identified. The CDR3 extends over 13 amino acids. CDR1 and CDR2 (germline): ENHRY, SYGVKD. V was pared by 6 bases and J by 5 bases, with 13 bases between. Investigators reverse transcribed all isolated RNA, so they sequenced expressed TCRB transcripts. Clones were sequenced by immunoSEQ multiplex PCR, and TCRdb holds only the in-frame ones, with some missing. Among approximately 250,000 clones listed, approximately 14% were seen once. Findings and limits, study-wide: Naive, central memory and regulatory TCRB repertoires appeared more similar among patients than healthy donors. For type 1 diabetes patients, VDJ junctions showed fewer insertions and more deletions.

This TCR derives from a woman between 40 and 55 years old in good health. This sequence joins TRBV10-3 and TRBJ2-5; tentatively, D is TRBD2 (6 bases). The specimen sequenced was naive CD4+ T cells from blood. CDR3 loop: CAISPRLGETQYF. The CDR3 DNA follows: TGTGCCATCAGCCCCCGACTAGGGGAGACCCAGTACTTC.